A single sample gave rise to the 25 T cell receptor beta chains below, sequenced in a study of vaccination and CD4 T cells after COVID-19. No cognate antigen is known for these TCRs. Cultured CD4+ T cell DNA underwent sequencing with the Oncomine TCR Beta short-read assay. TCRdb re-derived calls from the PCR reads in MiXCR, one entry per CDR3 protein. The sample comprises about 2,000 distinct CDR3 sequences, approximately 56% of which are singletons, and approximately 86% rests with the top ten. Treatment indicated: roughly nine-day PBMC culture with coronavirus spike peptide pools or control peptides (ViraFEST assay). This specimen consisted of CD4+ T cells from blood, cultured in vitro, obtained after SARS-CoV-2 vaccination. The source is a human donor who had recovered from COVID-19.

In this sample, this clonotype turned up a few times. The chain recombines TRBV10-1 with TRBJ1-1; no clear D gene. CDR1 and CDR2 (germline): WNHNN, SYGVQD (reference sequence). This CDR3 is 14 amino acids long. Deletions cut 2 bases from V and 1 base from J, with 8 bases between. CDR3: CASSEGQRNTEAFF. CDR3 DNA sequence: TGCGCCAGCAGTGAGGGGCAGAGGAACACTGAAGCTTTCTTT.

The chain is built from TRBV5-1 and TRBJ2-7, with TRBD2 identical over 8 bases. J gave up 1 base and V 4 bases, and 10 bases lay outside the gene matches. CDR1 and CDR2 from the germline V gene are SGHRS and YFSETQ. This CDR3 is 16 amino acids long. This CDR3 is CASSPYEAGVSYEQYF. CDR3 nucleotides: TGCGCCAGCAGCCCCTACGAAGCGGGGGTGTCCTACGAGCAGTACTTC.

J is TRBJ2-7 and V is TRBV24-1; D tentatively fits TRBD1 or TRBD2 (5 bases each). This CDR3 has 15 amino acids. V was shortened by 6 bases and J by 2 bases, with 16 bases between the two germline ends. The germline CDR1 and CDR2 sequences are KGHDR and SFDVKD. CDR3 amino acids: CATSQGAIDTYEQYF. CDR3 DNA sequence: TGTGCCACCAGTCAGGGAGCAATAGACACCTACGAGCAGTACTTC.

V is TRBV2 and J is TRBJ1-1; D not certain. The germline V gene encodes CDR1 SNHLY and CDR2 FYNNEI. The CDR3 is 12 amino acids. V lost 2 bases to trimming and J lost 11 bases, with 12 bases between them. CDR3 region: CASSEQANGAFF. The CDR3 DNA is TGTGCCAGCAGTGAACAGGCCAATGGGGCTTTCTTT.

The genes are TRBV7-2 and TRBJ2-7, with 9 bases identical to TRBD1. Germline V gives CDR1 SGHTA, CDR2 FQGNSA. V gave up 5 bases and J gave up 9 bases; unmatched junction bases: 5. The CDR3 loop spans 12 amino acids. CDR3 nucleotide sequence: TGTGCCAGCAGCCCCACAGGGGGCAGGCAGTACTTC. This codes for CASSPTGGRQYF.

This clonotype was counted a single time. The chain uses TRBV6-5 and TRBJ1-2; TRBD1 matches at 8 bases. Germline loops: CDR1 MNHEY, CDR2 SVGAGI. This CDR3 is 15 amino acids long. With V trimmed by 1 base and J by 4 bases, 5 bases remained unmatched. This CDR3 is CASSYWQGAGYGYTF. CDR3 in DNA: TGTGCCAGCAGTTACTGGCAGGGGGCGGGCTATGGCTACACCTTC.

This clonotype was seen a few times. The V and J genes are TRBV27 and TRBJ2-7; D is possibly TRBD2 (6 bases). The CDR3 contains 13 residues. Germline V gives CDR1 MNHEY, CDR2 SMNVEV (reference sequence). Trimming took off 4 bases at V and 7 bases at J, with 14 bases between the two ends. This chain's CDR3 is CASSSWGAGEQYF. The CDR3 nucleotides read TGTGCCAGCAGTTCCTGGGGCGCGGGGGAGCAGTACTTC.

V usage is TRBV28 and J usage is TRBJ2-7; D gene uncertain. V gave up 2 bases and J gave up 2 bases, with 10 bases separating them. Germline V gene lookup returns CDR1 MDHEN and CDR2 SYDVKM. CDR3 length: 14 amino acids. The CDR3 coding sequence is TGTGCCAGCAGTTTAGTAGCCGAAACCTACGAGCAGTACTTC. It is translated as CASSLVAETYEQYF.

V usage is TRBV12-3 or TRBV12-4 and J usage is TRBJ1-1; tentatively, D is TRBD1 (6 bases). The CDR3 extends over 15 amino acids. Trimming took 5 bases from V and 4 from J, leaving 17 bases between them. CDR3 DNA sequence: TGTGCCAGCAGTCCGACCTTAGGGGGGGCCACTGAAGCTTTCTTT. The encoded protein is CASSPTLGGATEAFF.

The chain links TRBV24-1 to TRBJ2-2; D ambiguous. The germline V gene encodes CDR1 KGHDR and CDR2 SFDVKD. CDR3 length equals 15 residues. Trimming took off 1 base at V and 3 bases at J, with 8 bases between the two ends. The CDR3 spells CATSDLGRDTGELFF. As DNA, the CDR3 is TGTGCCACCAGTGATTTAGGTAGGGACACCGGGGAGCTGTTTTTT.

This clonotype has more than one count but fewer than ten. This chain uses TRBV20-1 with TRBJ2-3, with 13 bases lining up with TRBD2. V was clipped by 1 base and J by 2 bases; unmatched bases: 6. Germline CDR1 is DFQATT and CDR2 is SNEGSKA (reference sequence). The CDR3 spans 17 residues. CDR3 in DNA: TGCAGTGCTAGAGCCCCACTAGCGGGAGGGCCCACAGATACGCAGTATTTT. This codes for CSARAPLAGGPTDTQYF.

This clonotype appeared once. The chain couples TRBV2 to TRBJ1-1; tentative D call: TRBD1 (5 bases). The ends were cut back, 1 base at V and 1 base at J, with 10 bases in the middle. CDR1 and CDR2 (germline): SNHLY, FYNNEI. The CDR3 is 15 residues long. The CDR3 region is CASSEGQWENTEAFF. As DNA, the CDR3 is TGTGCCAGCAGTGAAGGACAGTGGGAGAACACTGAAGCTTTCTTT.

The chain couples TRBV20-1 to TRBJ2-5; TRBD1 might be the D (6 bases). The CDR3 length is 14 residues. Germline CDR1 DFQATT, CDR2 SNEGSKA (reference sequence). V was pared by 2 bases and J by 4 bases, with 14 bases between. CDR3 DNA: TGCAGTGCTAGACCAGGGGTTGGGGGAGAGACCCAGTACTTC. Encoded protein: CSARPGVGGETQYF.

This clonotype was found a few times. The rearrangement uses TRBV6-1 and TRBJ2-3, with 9 bases lining up with TRBD1. Germline V gene sequence: CDR1 MNHNS, CDR2 SASEGT. Losses at the gene ends were 10 bases for V and 5 bases for J; bases not matched to a gene: 4. This CDR3 comprises 12 residues. CDR3 region: CAIQGAGDTQYF. CDR3 DNA sequence: TGTGCCATACAGGGGGCAGGAGATACGCAGTATTTT.

This clonotype was found a few times. The CDR3 loop is CASHGDKSYNEQFF. The DNA for the CDR3 is TGTGCCAGCCATGGGGACAAATCCTACAATGAGCAGTTCTTC. The genes are TRBV2 and TRBJ2-1, with D possibly being TRBD1 (6 bases). Trimming cost V 8 bases and J 1 base, with 12 bases left between them. The CDR3 runs to 14 residues. Germline CDR1 and CDR2: SNHLY and FYNNEI.

The chain recombines TRBV5-4 with TRBJ2-5; 10 bases fit TRBD1. The CDR3 covers 16 residues. Germline V gene sequence: CDR1 SGHNT, CDR2 YYREEE (reference sequence). V dropped 4 bases and J dropped 1; count of bases not matched to a gene: 7. The CDR3 DNA reads as TGTGCCAGCAGCGGAGGGGGACAGGGGCTCCAAGAGACCCAGTACTTC. Encoded protein: CASSGGGQGLQETQYF.

About this clonotype itself: The junction shows a germline mismatch at one end, possibly a read error. The chain employs TRBV5-1 and TRBJ2-2; D might be TRBD1 (6 bases). The CDR3 is 15 residues long. Germline V gene data show CDR1 as SGHRS and CDR2 as YFSETQ. The CDR3 DNA reads TGCGCCAGCGGCTTGCAGGGGAGTAACACCGGGGAGCTGTTTTTT. It specifies CASGLQGSNTGELFF.

The rearrangement uses TRBV25-1 and TRBJ1-3; no definite D call. V was trimmed by 1 base and J by 0 bases, leaving 10 bases between them. Germline V gene data show CDR1 as MGHDK and CDR2 as SYGVNS. The CDR3 runs to 16 residues. The DNA of the CDR3 is TGTGCCAGCAGTGAATCCCGTCGGAGCTCTGGAAACACCATATATTTT. It encodes CASSESRRSSGNTIYF. Together with reference TRBV25-1 and TRBJ1-3, the CDR3 gives the full variable domain: EADIYQTPRYLVIGTGKKITLECSQTMGHDKMYWYQQDPGMELHLIHYSYGVNSTEKGDLSSESTVSRIRTEHFPLTLESARPSHTSQYLCASSESRRSSGNTIYFGEGSWLTVV.

The chain has TRBV6-1 and TRBJ1-3; no definite D call. Germline lookup yields CDR1 MNHNS and CDR2 SASEGT. V was trimmed by 4 bases and J by 0 bases, leaving 13 bases between them. CDR3 length: 16 amino acids. The CDR3 sequence is CASSAFEDSSGNTIYF. In DNA form, the CDR3 reads TGTGCCAGCAGTGCGTTTGAGGATAGCTCTGGAAACACCATATATTTT.

This clonotype came up a few times. The chain joins TRBV20-1 to TRBJ1-2, with a tentative D call TRBD1 (6 bases). V was cut by 5 bases and J by 7 bases, with 17 bases left in between. Germline CDR1 is DFQATT and CDR2 is SNEGSKA (reference sequence). CDR3 length equals 13 residues. Written as DNA, the CDR3 is TGCAGTGCTCCAGAAACCGGGGGGGCTGGCTACACCTTC. This translates into CSAPETGGAGYTF.

The genes are TRBV30 and TRBJ1-2; 8 nucleotides agree with TRBD1. The junction had 4 bases not matched to a gene; V was cut back by 3 bases and J by 4 bases. This CDR3 comprises 13 residues. Germline V gene sequence: CDR1 GTSNPN, CDR2 SVGIG (reference sequence). The CDR3 DNA sequence: TGTGCCTGGAGGGACAGGGAGAGCTATGGCTACACCTTC. Translated: CAWRDRESYGYTF.

The CDR3 coding sequence is TGTGCCAGCAGCTTAGGGGCGGGAAACTATGGCTACACCTTC. Translating it yields CASSLGAGNYGYTF. This chain uses TRBV7-9 with TRBJ1-2; D unclear. Germline V gene lookup returns CDR1 SEHNR and CDR2 FQNEAQ (reference sequence). The CDR3 is 14 residues long. V shed 1 base and J shed 2 bases, with 8 bases lying between them.

This clonotype appeared a few times. This rearrangement joins TRBV27 to TRBJ2-4; 7 nucleotides line up with TRBD1. There are 20 residues in the CDR3. The ends lost 5 bases at V and 6 bases at J; junction bases unmatched: 25. Germline V CDR1 and CDR2: MNHEY, SMNVEV (reference sequence). The CDR3 here is CASSPRWDSFGSIHPNIQYF. Written as DNA, the CDR3 is TGTGCCAGCAGTCCCCGGTGGGACAGCTTCGGATCGATTCACCCAAACATTCAGTACTTC.

V usage is TRBV5-4 and J usage is TRBJ2-2; 9 bases fit TRBD2. J gave up 5 bases and V 1 base, and 3 bases lay outside the gene matches. Looked up from germline, CDR1 is SGHNT and CDR2 is YYREEE (reference sequence). This CDR3 is 15 amino acids long. The CDR3, as DNA: TGTGCCAGCAGCTTGAAAGCGGGAGGAACCGGGGAGCTGTTTTTT. Its translation is CASSLKAGGTGELFF.

This rearrangement joins TRBV27 to TRBJ2-2; possibly TRBD1 or TRBD2 for D (5 bases each). V dropped 6 bases and J dropped 7 bases, with 9 bases sitting between them. This CDR3 spans 12 amino acids. Germline V gene data show CDR1 as MNHEY and CDR2 as SMNVEV (reference sequence). CDR3 DNA sequence: TGTGCCAGCAGACGGGACCTCGGGGAGCTGTTTTTT. It translates to CASRRDLGELFF.